This TCR beta chain was identified during a study of cytomegalovirus exposure and HLA in healthy donors. General study results and limits: The study labeled 164 TCR beta chains cytomegalovirus-associated. 16,951 TCR beta sequences were associated with HLA alleles at 0.05 false discovery rate in a later analysis. In an earlier analysis, in under 700 donors, most V segments appeared productive either ~87% or ~30% of the time.

The V end was cut by 0 bases, the J end by 10 bases, with 9 bases between. The CDR3 has 11 residues. The germline V gene has CDR1 GTSNPN and CDR2 SVGIG (reference sequence). The donors were healthy bone marrow donors. The PCR had 60 Vbeta and 13 Jbeta primers. TCRdb's copy holds only in-frame clones and misses some; the assay was immunoSEQ multiplex PCR. This repertoire shows 60,000 to 70,000 clones, 65% to 85% found once; its top ten account for just under 3%. Concerning this clone: Antigen: not known.

The chain joins TRBV30 to TRBJ1-1; D is perhaps TRBD1 (5 bases). The specimen sequenced was PBMCs. The TCR comes from a young woman in good health and CMV-seronegative. CDR3 DNA sequence: TGTGCCTGGAGTGTACAGGCAGGAGCTTTCTTT. Translation: CAWSVQAGAFF. Full variable domain (rest looked up from reference TRBV30 and TRBJ1-1): SQTIHQWPATLVQPVGSPLSLECTVEGTSNPNLYWYRQAAGRGLQLLFYSVGIGQISSEVPQNLSASRPQDRQFILSSKKLLLSDSGFYLCAWSVQAGAFFGQGTRLTVV.